This T cell receptor (beta chain) came from a study of T cells in narcolepsy. In regard to this clone: The antigen remains undetermined.

Sequenced by immunoSEQ multiplex PCR; TCRdb stores in-frame clones only, minus some. The sample has around 24,000 clones, almost 85% seen once; the top ten hold 1.3%. After removal of 3 bases from V and 0 bases from J, the junction contained 9 bases not matched to a gene. CDR1 and CDR2 from the germline V gene are LNHDA and SQIVND (reference sequence). The CDR3 totals 18 residues. Study-wide results and caveats: Autoreactive clonotypes reportedly recurred in blood of same and different patients, not controls. In some patient and control memory CD4+ samples, autoreactive clones were absent.

The sequenced material came from CD45RA- memory CD4+ T cells from PBMCs. The sequence was obtained from a human donor with narcolepsy. The rearrangement joins TRBV19 to TRBJ2-3; 10 bases line up with TRBD2. The CDR3 sequence is CASSMSLAGVGSTDTQYF. In DNA form, the CDR3 reads TGTGCCAGTAGTATGTCTCTAGCGGGAGTGGGTAGCACAGATACGCAGTATTTT.